The 10 T cell receptor beta chains presented below share a single source sample, sequenced in a study of Ad26.COV2.S vaccination and SARS-CoV-2 variants. Noted treatment: roughly 19 received Ad26.COV2.S at low or high dose, single or two shots; about 5 received placebo; per-sample allocation not given. After the first vaccine or placebo injection, samples were drawn on day 63. Measured with immunoSEQ multiplex PCR; TCRdb has only the in-frame clones, and not every one. The sample has fewer than 500,000 clones, around 90% seen once. Here the sequenced sample was peripheral blood, taken in a trial of Ad26.COV2.S vaccine versus placebo. These receptors originate from a person between 18 and 65 years old who received the Ad26.COV2.S COVID-19 vaccine or a placebo.

J is TRBJ2-2 and V is TRBV7-8, with 10 bases matching TRBD2. V was clipped by 3 bases and J by 1 base; unmatched bases: 2. CDR1 and CDR2 from the germline V gene are SGHVS and FQNEAQ. This CDR3 comprises 16 residues. CDR3 sequence: CASSFASGGNTGELFF. The CDR3 bases are TGTGCCAGCAGCTTTGCTAGCGGGGGGAACACCGGGGAGCTGTTTTTT.

CDR3 protein: CASSLAQGYEQYF. The DNA for the CDR3 is TGTGCCAGCAGCTTAGCCCAGGGCTACGAGCAGTACTTC. The rearrangement links TRBV7-3 to TRBJ2-7; maybe TRBD1 (5 bases). The V gene lost 2 bases and the J gene lost 3 bases, with 8 bases spanning the gap. Germline V gene lookup returns CDR1 SGHTA and CDR2 FQGTGA. The CDR3 spans 13 residues.

The chain combines TRBV28 with TRBJ2-7, with 9 bases aligning to TRBD1. Germline V CDR1 and CDR2: MDHEN, SYDVKM. After removal of 3 bases from V and 2 bases from J, the junction contained 11 bases not matched to a gene. The CDR3 totals 17 residues. DNA for the CDR3: TGTGCCAGCAGTTTTTATTCCGGGACAGGGTTCACCTACGAGCAGTACTTC. Translating gives CASSFYSGTGFTYEQYF. Full variable domain (missing parts from reference TRBV28 and TRBJ2-7): DVKVTQSSRYLVKRTGEKVFLECVQDMDHENMFWYRQDPGLGLRLIYFSYDVKMKEKGDIPEGYSVSREKKERFSLILESASTNQTSMYLCASSFYSGTGFTYEQYFGPGTRLTVT.

The gene calls are TRBV6-5 and TRBJ2-7, with TRBD1 matching over 9 bases. This CDR3 region has 14 residues. Trimming took 6 bases from V and 2 from J; bases not matched to a gene: 5. Looked up from germline, CDR1 is MNHEY and CDR2 is SVGAGI. The CDR3 coding sequence is TGTGCCAGCAGGAGGGACAGGGTCACCTACGAGCAGTACTTC. This encodes CASRRDRVTYEQYF.

A remark on this clone: One junction end disagrees with the germline gene, perhaps due to a read error. The V call is TRBV7-8, the J call TRBJ2-1; TRBD2 might be the D (6 bases). Per germline, CDR1 SGHVS and CDR2 FQNEAQ. CDR3 length: 13 residues. CDR3 DNA sequence: TGTGCAAGCAGGTCGGCGGGGCGCAATGAGCAGTTCTTC. This codes for CASRSAGRNEQFF.

This clone was counted a few times. J is TRBJ1-1 and V is TRBV28; D is unclear. This CDR3 has 12 amino acids. V was cut by 5 bases and J by 7 bases, with 11 bases left in between. Germline CDR1 is MDHEN and CDR2 is SYDVKM. The CDR3 coding sequence is TGTGCCAGCAGTCCCCATGTGGGTGAAGCTTTCTTT. Amino acids: CASSPHVGEAFF.

V usage is TRBV7-9 and J usage is TRBJ2-1; 14 bases are shared with TRBD2. Germline V gives CDR1 SEHNR, CDR2 FQNEAQ (reference sequence). J gave up 9 bases and V 5 bases, and 6 bases lay outside the gene matches. The CDR3 runs to 15 residues. The CDR3 DNA is TGTGCCAGCAGCGCCGGGACTAGCGGGAGTACTGAGCAGTTCTTC. Protein product: CASSAGTSGSTEQFF.

V usage is TRBV20-1 and J usage is TRBJ2-1; D unclear. The CDR3 extends over 10 amino acids. The germline V and J ends were trimmed by 3 bases and 6 bases, with 3 bases remaining between them. CDR1 and CDR2 from the germline V gene are DFQATT and SNEGSKA (reference sequence). CDR3 region: CSARVNEQFF. As DNA, the CDR3 is TGCAGTGCTAGGGTCAATGAGCAGTTCTTC.

The chain joins TRBV30 to TRBJ2-7; D perhaps matches TRBD1 (6 bases). Germline CDR1 and CDR2: GTSNPN and SVGIG (reference sequence). V lost 0 bases and J 1 base, leaving 13 bases between the germline ends. The CDR3 loop spans 15 amino acids. The CDR3 loop reads CAWSVQVTGSYEQYF. Written as DNA, the CDR3 is TGTGCCTGGAGTGTACAAGTGACAGGTTCCTACGAGCAGTACTTC. The variable domain in full, completed from reference TRBV30 and TRBJ2-7, reads SQTIHQWPATLVQPVGSPLSLECTVEGTSNPNLYWYRQAAGRGLQLLFYSVGIGQISSEVPQNLSASRPQDRQFILSSKKLLLSDSGFYLCAWSVQVTGSYEQYFGPGTRLTVT.

The rearrangement joins TRBV30 to TRBJ1-2, with a possible D match to TRBD1 (5 bases). The V and J ends lost 8 bases and 4 bases respectively, with 26 bases between them. The CDR3 loop spans 16 amino acids. Germline V gives CDR1 GTSNPN, CDR2 SVGIG (reference sequence). The DNA of the CDR3 is TGTGCCCGACTTCTGGGGGACGGGGTTGGGCTCTATGGCTACACCTTC. Translation: CARLLGDGVGLYGYTF. Based on the CDR3 plus reference TRBV30 and TRBJ1-2, the full variable domain is SQTIHQWPATLVQPVGSPLSLECTVEGTSNPNLYWYRQAAGRGLQLLFYSVGIGQISSEVPQNLSASRPQDRQFILSSKKLLLSDSGFYLCARLLGDGVGLYGYTFGSGTRLTVV.